This T cell receptor beta chain was identified in a study of blood T cell repertoires in COVID-19. About the study: Spain, Italy and the United States supplied samples that represented acute and convalescent COVID-19. The cDNA or gDNA used as material had been derived from T cells, B-cell-depleted T cells, or PBMCs.

Germline CDR1 is MNHEY and CDR2 is SMNVEV (reference sequence). Losses at the gene ends were 5 bases for V and 5 bases for J; bases not matched to a gene: 9. This CDR3 spans 15 amino acids. Original analysis: Estimated nucleated cell counts came from reference gene primer amplification. The table came from immunoSEQ multiplex PCR; TCRdb's copy has only in-frame clones and leaves some out. V, J and clone size reflect that table, while D and trimming were determined from the DNA. The sample carries 400,000 to 550,000 clones, 80% to 90% recorded once. Sequencing input: peripheral blood. This chain links TRBV27 with TRBJ2-1; 7 bases fit TRBD1. This sequence was found in a woman aged 30 to 39 with acute or convalescent COVID-19. CDR3 region: CASSTWTGPDNEQFF. In DNA form, the CDR3 reads TGTGCCAGCAGTACCTGGACAGGTCCCGACAATGAGCAGTTCTTC.